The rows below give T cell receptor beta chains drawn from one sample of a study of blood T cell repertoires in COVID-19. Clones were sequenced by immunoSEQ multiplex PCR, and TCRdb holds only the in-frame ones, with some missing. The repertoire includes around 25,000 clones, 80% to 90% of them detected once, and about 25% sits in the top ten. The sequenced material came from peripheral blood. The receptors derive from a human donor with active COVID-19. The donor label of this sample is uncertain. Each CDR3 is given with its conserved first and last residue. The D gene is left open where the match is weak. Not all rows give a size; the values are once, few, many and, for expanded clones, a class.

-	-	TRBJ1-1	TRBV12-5	TGTGCTAGTGGTTTGGACCCTTGGGGGGACACTGAAGCTTTCTTT	CASGLDPWGDTEAFF
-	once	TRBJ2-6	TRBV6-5	TGTGCCAGCAGGCAAACAGGAAGGGGGGCCAACGTCCTGACTTTC	CASRQTGRGANVLTF
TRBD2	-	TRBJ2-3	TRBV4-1	TGCGCCAGCAGCCAAGTAATAGCGGGTGGGGCAGATACGCAGTATTTT	CASSQVIAGGADTQYF
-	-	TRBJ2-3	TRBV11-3	TGTGCCAGCAGCTTAGGGGGGCTCGATACGCAGTATTTT	CASSLGGLDTQYF
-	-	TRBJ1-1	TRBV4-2	TGTGCCAGCAGCCAAGCCAATACAGGGCCCGGAGGCCCTGAAGCTTTCTTT	CASSQANTGPGGPEAFF
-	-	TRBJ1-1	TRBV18	TGTGCCACGTACGGGGGCACTGAAGCTTTCTTT	CATYGGTEAFF
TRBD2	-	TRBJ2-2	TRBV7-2	TGTGCCAGCAGCTTAGCGGGGGGACTAGCGGGCGGGGAGCTGTTTTTT	CASSLAGGLAGGELFF
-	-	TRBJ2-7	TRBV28	TGTGCCAGCAGCTGGGGGCGGGCCCCTTACGAGCAGTACTTC	CASSWGRAPYEQYF
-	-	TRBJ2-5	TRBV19	TGTGCCAGTAGTCGAAGGGGCGGGGAAGAGACCCAGTACTTC	CASSRRGGEETQYF
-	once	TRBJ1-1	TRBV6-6	TGTGCCAGCACAAACCCCCTACTACAGGGTGAAGCTTTCTTT	CASTNPLLQGEAFF
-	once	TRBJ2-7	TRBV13	TGTGCCAGCACCCAATTGGACAGCTCCTACGAGCAGTACTTC	CASTQLDSSYEQYF
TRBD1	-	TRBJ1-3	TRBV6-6	TGTGCCAGCAAGAAACAGGGGGCTGGAAACACCATATATTTT	CASKKQGAGNTIYF
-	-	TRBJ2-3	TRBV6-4	TGTGCCAGCAGTGACTCGGAGGGCACCGACACGCAGTATTTT	CASSDSEGTDTQYF
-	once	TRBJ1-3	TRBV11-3	TGTGCCAGCAGCTTAGATCTCCGAAACACCATATATTTT	CASSLDLRNTIYF
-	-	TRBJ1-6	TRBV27	TGTGCCAGCAGTTTCCGGGTCTCCTATAATTCACCCCTCCACTTT	CASSFRVSYNSPLHF
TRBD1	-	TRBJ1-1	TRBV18	TGTGCCAGCTCACCTAGGACAGGGGAAGCTTTCTTT	CASSPRTGEAFF
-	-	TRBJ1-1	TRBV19	TGTGCCAGTAAATATTCCCCTGGGCGCAACACTGAAGCTTTCTTT	CASKYSPGRNTEAFF
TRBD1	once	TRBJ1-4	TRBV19	TGTGCCAGTAGTATAGACCCGGACAGGGAAAAACTGTTTTTT	CASSIDPDREKLFF
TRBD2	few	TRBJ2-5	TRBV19	TGTGCCAGTAGTATATCTTGGGGGACTAGCGCCGAAGAGACCCAGTACTTC	CASSISWGTSAEETQYF
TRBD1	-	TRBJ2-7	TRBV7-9	TGTGCCAGCAGCCATCCGACCGGGACAGGGGTCCACGAGCAGTACTTC	CASSHPTGTGVHEQYF
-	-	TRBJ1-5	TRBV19	TGTGCCAGTAGTATGGGCCTCGGAGGGGTTGGCCAGCCCCAGCATTTT	CASSMGLGGVGQPQHF
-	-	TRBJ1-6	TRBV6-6	TGTGCCAGCAGTTACGCGGAGTTAAATTCACCCCTCCACTTT	CASSYAELNSPLHF
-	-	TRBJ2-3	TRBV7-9	TGTGCCAGCAGCCCGCACAGGGCGTCACACCTCAAGTATTTT	CASSPHRASHLKYF
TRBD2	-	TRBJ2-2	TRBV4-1	TGCGCCAGCAGCCGGGGGACTAGCGGATCGAACACCGGGGAGCTGTTTTTT	CASSRGTSGSNTGELFF
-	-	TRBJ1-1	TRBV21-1	TGTGCCAGCAGCAAACCGTCGGTGAACACTGAAGCTTTCTTT	CASSKPSVNTEAFF
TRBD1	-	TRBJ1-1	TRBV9	TGTGCCAGCAGCGACCTGGGACAGGGGCAGTATACTGAAGCTTTCTTT	CASSDLGQGQYTEAFF
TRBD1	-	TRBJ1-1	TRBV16	TGTGCCAGCAGCCAGTTAGCCGGGACAGGGGGCGCTGACACTGAAGCTTTCTTT	CASSQLAGTGGADTEAFF
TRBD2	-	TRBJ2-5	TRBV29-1	TGCAGCGTTGTCAAAGGGACTAGCGGAGAGACCCAGTACTTC	CSVVKGTSGETQYF
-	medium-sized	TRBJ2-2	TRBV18	TGTGCCAGCTCAGCTATCAGGGGGGAGCTGTTTTTT	CASSAIRGELFF
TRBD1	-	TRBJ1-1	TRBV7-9	TGTGCCAGCAGCCAGACCTGGGACAGGGGGCACATGAACACTGAAGCTTTCTTT	CASSQTWDRGHMNTEAFF
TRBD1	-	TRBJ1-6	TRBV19	TGTGCCAGTAGCACCGCAGGGGGCTCTTGGAATTCACCCCTCCACTTT	CASSTAGGSWNSPLHF
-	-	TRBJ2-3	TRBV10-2	TGCGCCAGCAAAGGTGGACTATTCACCTTCACAGATACGCAGTATTTT	CASKGGLFTFTDTQYF
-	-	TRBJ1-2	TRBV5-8	TGTGCCAGCAGTTTAGCTAACTATGGCTACACCTTC	CASSLANYGYTF
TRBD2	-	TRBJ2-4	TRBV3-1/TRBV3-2	TGTGCCAGCAGCCAAGATTGGGGGGGTTCCAAAAACATTCAGTACTTC	CASSQDWGGSKNIQYF
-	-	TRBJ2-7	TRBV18	TGTGCCAGCTCACGAGTGGGGGGCGAGCAGTACTTC	CASSRVGGEQYF
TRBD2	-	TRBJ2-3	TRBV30	TGTGCCTGGTGCCCTAGCGGGGGGGCGGATACGCAGTATTTT	CAWCPSGGADTQYF
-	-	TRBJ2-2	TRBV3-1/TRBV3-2	TGTGCCAGCAGCCAATACCAGGGGAGTACCGGGGAGCTGTTTTTT	CASSQYQGSTGELFF
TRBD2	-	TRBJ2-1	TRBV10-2	TGCGCCAGCAGTGAGTCCAGCGGGGGGGGGTTAGATGAGCAGTTCTTC	CASSESSGGGLDEQFF
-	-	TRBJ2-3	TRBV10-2	TGCGCCAGCAGTGAGTCTGGCGGGGCTAGCACAGATACGCAGTATTTT	CASSESGGASTDTQYF
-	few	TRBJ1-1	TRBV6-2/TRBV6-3	TGTGCCAGCGGCCGATATATAGGGGTGGGCACTGAAGCTTTCTTT	CASGRYIGVGTEAFF
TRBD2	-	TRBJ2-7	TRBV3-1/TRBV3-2	TGTGCCAGCAGCCAAGGCGGGAGGGAGGGCAACGGGCAGTACTTC	CASSQGGREGNGQYF
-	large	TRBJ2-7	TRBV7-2	TGTGCCAGCAGCTTAGAGAGTACCTACGAGCAGTACTTC	CASSLESTYEQYF
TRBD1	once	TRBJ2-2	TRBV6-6	TGTGCCAGCAGCGACACAGGGGTTGACGGGGAGCTGTTTTTT	CASSDTGVDGELFF
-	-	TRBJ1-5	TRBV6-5	TGTGCCAGCAGGGACGGGCGGGGGGCGTATCAGCCCCAGCATTTT	CASRDGRGAYQPQHF
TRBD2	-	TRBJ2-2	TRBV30	TGTGCCTGGAGTGGCCTAGCGGGGGCCACGAACACCGGGGAGCTGTTTTTT	CAWSGLAGATNTGELFF
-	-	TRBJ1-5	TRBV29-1	TGCAGCGTAAAGGAACAGGCCATTCTTGGGCCCCAGCATTTT	CSVKEQAILGPQHF
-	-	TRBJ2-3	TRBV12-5	TGTGCTAGTGGTTTGCCACAGGGAAGAGGATATACGCAGTATTTT	CASGLPQGRGYTQYF
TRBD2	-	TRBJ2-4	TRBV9	TGTGCCAGCAGCGTAGATTGGTTGGCGGGGGGTAAAAACATTCAGTACTTC	CASSVDWLAGGKNIQYF
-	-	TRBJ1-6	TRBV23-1	TGCGCCAGCAGTCGAAGCAGGGATAGTATCGGCTCCTATAATTCACCCCTCCACTTT	CASSRSRDSIGSYNSPLHF
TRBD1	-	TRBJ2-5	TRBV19	TGTGCCAGCGCGTTAGACAGGGGCAGCGTGGCCCAGTACTTC	CASALDRGSVAQYF